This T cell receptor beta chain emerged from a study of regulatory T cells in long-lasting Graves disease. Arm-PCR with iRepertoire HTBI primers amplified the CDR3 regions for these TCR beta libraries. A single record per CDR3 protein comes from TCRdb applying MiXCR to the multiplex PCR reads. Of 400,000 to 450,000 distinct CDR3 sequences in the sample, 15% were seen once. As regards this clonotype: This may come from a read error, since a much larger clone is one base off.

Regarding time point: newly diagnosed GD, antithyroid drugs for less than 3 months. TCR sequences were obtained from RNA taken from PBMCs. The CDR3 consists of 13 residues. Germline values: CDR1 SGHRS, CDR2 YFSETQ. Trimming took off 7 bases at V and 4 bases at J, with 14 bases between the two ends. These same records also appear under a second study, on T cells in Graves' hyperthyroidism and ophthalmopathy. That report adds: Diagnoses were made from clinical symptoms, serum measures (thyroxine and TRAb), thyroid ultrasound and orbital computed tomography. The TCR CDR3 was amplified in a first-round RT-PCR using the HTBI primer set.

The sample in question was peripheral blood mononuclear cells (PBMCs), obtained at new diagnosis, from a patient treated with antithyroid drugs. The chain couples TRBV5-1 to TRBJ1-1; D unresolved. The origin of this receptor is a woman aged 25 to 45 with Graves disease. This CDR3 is CASGFEISTEAFF. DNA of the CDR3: TGCGCCAGCGGGTTTGAAATCAGCACTGAAGCTTTCTTT.